This T cell receptor beta chain stems from a study of response to subunit inactivated influenza vaccine. TCRdb analysed the RT-PCR reads with MiXCR anew, one entry per CDR3 protein. The table includes 650,000 to 850,000 distinct CDR3 sequences, roughly 14% detected once. Germline values: CDR1 DFQATT, CDR2 SNEGSKA (reference sequence). Between the trimmed V and J ends, which lost 3 bases and 3 bases, there was a span of 15 bases. The CDR3 runs 14 residues. Study-level points and caveats: Each seasonal flu vaccination may recruit only limited new T cells, authors suggested.

This clonotype turned up a few times. As yet, its antigen is unknown. This receptor was obtained from a man aged 50 to 60 who received an inactivated influenza vaccine. The sample was PBMCs from blood, taken 14 to 15 days before vaccination. The rearrangement uses TRBV20-1 and TRBJ2-7; no reliable D call. CDR3 sequence reads: CSASALSSHYEQYF. For the CDR3, the DNA is TGCAGTGCTAGCGCCCTGAGCAGCCACTACGAGCAGTACTTC.